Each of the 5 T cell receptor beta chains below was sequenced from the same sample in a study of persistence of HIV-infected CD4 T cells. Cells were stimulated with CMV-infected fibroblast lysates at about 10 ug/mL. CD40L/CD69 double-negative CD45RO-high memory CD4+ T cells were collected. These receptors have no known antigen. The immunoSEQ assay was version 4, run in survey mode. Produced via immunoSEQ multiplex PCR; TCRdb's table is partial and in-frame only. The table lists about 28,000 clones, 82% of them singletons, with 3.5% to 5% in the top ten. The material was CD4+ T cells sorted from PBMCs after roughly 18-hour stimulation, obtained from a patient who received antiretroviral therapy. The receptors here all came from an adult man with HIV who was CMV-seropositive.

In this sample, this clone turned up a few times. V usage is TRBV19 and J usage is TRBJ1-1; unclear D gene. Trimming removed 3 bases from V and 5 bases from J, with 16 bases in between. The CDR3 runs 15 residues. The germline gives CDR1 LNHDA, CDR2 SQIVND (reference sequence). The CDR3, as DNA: TGTGCCAGTAGTATTAAAAACAATGTGGAGACTGAAGCTTTCTTT. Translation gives CASSIKNNVETEAFF.

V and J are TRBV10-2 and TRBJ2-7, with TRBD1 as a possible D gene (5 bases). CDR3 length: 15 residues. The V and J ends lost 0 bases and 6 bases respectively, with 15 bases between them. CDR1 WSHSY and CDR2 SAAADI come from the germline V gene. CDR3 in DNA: TGCGCCAGCAGTGAGTCGATGGCAGGGCCGGGCGAGCAGTACTTC. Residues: CASSESMAGPGEQYF.

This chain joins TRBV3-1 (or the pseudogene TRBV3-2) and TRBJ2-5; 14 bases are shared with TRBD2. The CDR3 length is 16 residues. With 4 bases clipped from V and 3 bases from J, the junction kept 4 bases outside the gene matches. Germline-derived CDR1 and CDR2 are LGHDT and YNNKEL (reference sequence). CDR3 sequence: CASSRQTSGGEETQYF. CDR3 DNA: TGTGCCAGCAGCCGACAGACTAGCGGGGGGGAAGAGACCCAGTACTTC.

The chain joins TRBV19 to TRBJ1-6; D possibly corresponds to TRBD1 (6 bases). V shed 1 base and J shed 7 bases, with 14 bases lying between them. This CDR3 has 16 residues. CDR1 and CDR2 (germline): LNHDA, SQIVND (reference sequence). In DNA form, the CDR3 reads TGTGCCAGTAGTATAGGAGGGGGATACCCAAATTCACCCCTCCACTTT. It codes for CASSIGGGYPNSPLHF. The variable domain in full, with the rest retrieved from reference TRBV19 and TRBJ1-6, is DGGITQSPKYLFRKEGQNVTLSCEQNLNHDAMYWYRQDPGQGLRLIYYSQIVNDFQKGDIAEGYSVSREKKESFPLTVTSAQKNPTAFYLCASSIGGGYPNSPLHFGNGTRLTVT.

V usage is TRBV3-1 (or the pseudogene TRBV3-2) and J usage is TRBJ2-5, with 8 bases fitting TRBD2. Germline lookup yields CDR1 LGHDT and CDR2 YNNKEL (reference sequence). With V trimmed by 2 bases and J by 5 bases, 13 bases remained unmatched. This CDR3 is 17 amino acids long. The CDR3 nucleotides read TGTGCCAGCAGCCAACCAGCCGGGGGTCCGGGAGGGGAGACCCAGTACTTC. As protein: CASSQPAGGPGGETQYF.